This TCR beta chain was captured by sequencing in a study of blood T cell repertoires in COVID-19. This CDR3 is built from 13 residues. Per the germline V gene, CDR1 is MNHNS and CDR2 is SASEGT. The table came from immunoSEQ multiplex PCR; TCRdb's copy has only in-frame clones and leaves some out. The table has roughly 250,000 clones, 80% to 90% seen once. In the case of this clone: Relative to the germline gene, one junction end is altered; a read error may explain this.

The sequencing sample was made of PBMCs or T cells enriched from blood (not recorded which). V gene TRBV6-1 combines with J gene TRBJ2-7; perhaps TRBD1 as D (6 bases). This receptor was identified in a woman aged 30 to 39 who had recovered from COVID-19. Here the CDR3 reads CASREGQTYEQYF. The CDR3, as DNA: TGTGCCAGCAGGGAAGGACAGACCTACGAGCAGTACTTC.